The present T cell receptor beta chain was sequenced within a study of neoadjuvant anti-PD-1 for oral cavity cancer. About the study: Nivolumab at 3 mg/kg was mostly given biweekly, three to four doses, pre-surgery.

The time point is: after neoadjuvant nivolumab, at surgical resection. A word on this clone: Its antigen is as yet unknown.

The CDR3 spans 13 residues. V shed 3 bases and J shed 8 bases, with 10 bases lying between them. Germline CDR1 is SGHTA and CDR2 is FQGTGA. Findings and limits, study-wide: PBMC Gini-index clonality exceeded responders' in non-responders post-nivolumab. TCR analyses covered only a few patients per response group.

Blood libraries mostly used roughly 0.5 ug genomic DNA, six replicates each. Using immunoSEQ multiplex PCR, the repertoire was profiled, and TCRdb retains in-frame clones only, with some absent. The sample yields some 61,000 clones, approximately 85% seen once. The V call is TRBV7-3, the J call TRBJ1-4; D call uncertain. This clonotype was sampled from a person aged 40 to 85 with oral cavity squamous cell carcinoma. The sample consisted of PBMCs, taken after nivolumab (anti-PD-1) treatment. CDR3 amino acids: CASSFGLNEKLFF. The CDR3 DNA is TGTGCCAGCAGCTTCGGGTTAAACGAAAAACTGTTTTTT. The full variable domain, with the rest looked up from reference TRBV7-3 and TRBJ1-4, is GAGVSQTPSNKVTEKGKYVELRCDPISGHTALYWYRQSLGQGPEFLIYFQGTGAADDSGLPNDRFFAVRPEGSVSTLKIQRTERGDSAVYLCASSFGLNEKLFFGSGTQLSVL.